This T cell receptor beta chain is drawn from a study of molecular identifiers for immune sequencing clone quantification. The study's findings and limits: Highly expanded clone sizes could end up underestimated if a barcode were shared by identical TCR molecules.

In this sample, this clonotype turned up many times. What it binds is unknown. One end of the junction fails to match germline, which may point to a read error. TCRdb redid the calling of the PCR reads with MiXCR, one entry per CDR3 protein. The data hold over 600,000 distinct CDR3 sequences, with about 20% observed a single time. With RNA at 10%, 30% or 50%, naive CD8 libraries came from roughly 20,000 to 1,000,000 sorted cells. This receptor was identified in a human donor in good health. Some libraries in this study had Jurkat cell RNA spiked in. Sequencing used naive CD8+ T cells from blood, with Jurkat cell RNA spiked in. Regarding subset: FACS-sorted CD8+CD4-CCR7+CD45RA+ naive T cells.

The CDR3 DNA follows: TGTGCTAGCAGCTTAGTAGTCCCGGCAAGCACCGGGGAGCTGTTTTTT. Encoded protein: CASSLVVPASTGELFF. V usage is TRBV7-7 and J usage is TRBJ2-2; no clear D. Germline V gene sequence: CDR1 SSHAT, CDR2 FNYEAQ (reference sequence). The CDR3 contains 16 residues.